The rows below give T cell receptor beta chains drawn from one sample of a study of blood T cell repertoires in COVID-19. Profiled with immunoSEQ multiplex PCR; TCRdb holds only in-frame clones, not every one. The data contain some 89,000 clones, approximately 80% of them singletons. The sample taken for sequencing was peripheral blood. These receptors were obtained from a man between 65 and 85 years old with acute or convalescent COVID-19. Both conserved end residues are part of each CDR3. D genes are given only for firm matches. Rows may omit the clone size; those that give it use once, few, many or a size class.

J | D | length | size | V | CDR3 | DNA
TRBJ1-2 | TRBD1 | 15 | - | TRBV5-1 | CASSPRQGGVYGYTF | TGCGCCAGCAGCCCGCGACAGGGGGGGGTGTATGGCTACACCTTC
TRBJ1-3 | TRBD1 | 14 | - | TRBV4-1 | CASSLQGAGNTIYF | TGCGCCAGCAGCCTCCAGGGGGCAGGAAACACCATATATTTT
TRBJ2-1 | - | 14 | - | TRBV14 | CASSQESSSNEQFF | TGTGCCAGCAGCCAAGAATCTTCTTCCAATGAGCAGTTCTTC
TRBJ1-3 | - | 13 | - | TRBV28 | CASSGGSGNTIYF | TGTGCCAGCAGTGGGGGGTCTGGAAACACCATATATTTT
TRBJ1-3 | - | 14 | - | TRBV5-6 | CASSLAGWGNTIYF | TGTGCCAGCAGCCTGGCGGGGTGGGGAAACACCATATATTTT
TRBJ2-3 | TRBD2 | 14 | - | TRBV27 | CASSLGGGGNTQYF | TGTGCCAGCAGTTTGGGGGGGGGTGGGAATACGCAGTATTTT
TRBJ2-7 | TRBD2 | 12 | - | TRBV5-1 | CASSGGGYEQYF | TGCGCCAGCAGCGGCGGGGGATACGAGCAGTACTTC
TRBJ1-3 | TRBD1 | 17 | - | TRBV3-1/TRBV3-2 | CASSQGASGTGGNTIYF | TGTGCCAGCAGCCAAGGTGCTTCCGGGACAGGCGGAAACACCATATATTTT
TRBJ2-5 | - | 14 | - | TRBV9 | CASSPRGSSETQYF | TGTGCCAGCAGCCCGCGGGGCTCCTCGGAGACCCAGTACTTC
TRBJ1-1 | TRBD1 | 15 | - | TRBV7-9 | CASSFGQGMNTEAFF | TGTGCCAGCAGCTTTGGACAGGGGATGAACACTGAAGCTTTCTTT
TRBJ2-1 | - | 12 | - | TRBV15 | CATSRDRTPQFF | TGTGCCACCAGCAGAGATAGGACACCACAGTTCTTC
TRBJ1-5 | TRBD1 | 15 | - | TRBV6-2/TRBV6-3 | CASSYWDRDNQPQHF | TGTGCCAGCAGTTACTGGGACAGGGACAATCAGCCCCAGCATTTT
TRBJ2-1 | TRBD2 | 16 | - | TRBV7-3 | CASSPYLAGGFDEQFF | TGTGCCAGCAGCCCATATTTAGCGGGAGGGTTCGATGAGCAGTTCTTC
TRBJ2-1 | TRBD2 | 14 | - | TRBV19 | CASSISSGRNEQFF | TGTGCCAGTAGTATTAGTAGCGGGAGGAATGAGCAGTTCTTC
TRBJ2-1 | TRBD1 | 17 | - | TRBV7-8 | CASSRLPGQGAYNEQFF | TGTGCCAGCAGCCGCCTTCCGGGACAGGGGGCCTACAATGAGCAGTTCTTC
TRBJ1-3 | TRBD1 | 15 | few | TRBV6-5 | CASSRDREVGNTIYF | TGTGCCAGCAGCCGGGACAGGGAAGTTGGAAACACCATATATTTT
TRBJ1-1 | - | 14 | - | TRBV5-4 | CASSWRTGEPEAFF | TGTGCCAGCAGCTGGCGTACAGGAGAACCTGAAGCTTTCTTT
TRBJ2-7 | TRBD1 | 13 | once | TRBV12-3/TRBV12-4 | CASSPQGTHEQYF | TGTGCCAGCAGTCCACAGGGGACCCACGAGCAGTACTTC
TRBJ2-1 | TRBD2 | 19 | - | TRBV4-2 | CASSQGTSGWGSSYNEQFF | TGTGCCAGCAGCCAAGGGACTAGCGGGTGGGGTAGCTCCTACAATGAGCAGTTCTTC
TRBJ2-7 | TRBD2 | 15 | - | TRBV28 | CASSATSGNGYEQYF | TGTGCCAGCAGTGCTACTAGCGGTAATGGTTACGAGCAGTACTTC
TRBJ2-2 | - | 17 | once | TRBV5-1 | CASKEQVRDTNTGELFF | TGCGCCAGCAAGGAACAGGTTAGAGATACGAACACCGGGGAGCTGTTTTTT
TRBJ2-3 | - | 15 | - | TRBV19 | CASSIIGHSTDTQYF | TGTGCCAGTAGTATTATAGGACACTCCACAGATACGCAGTATTTT
TRBJ2-5 | - | 13 | - | TRBV5-5 | CASSLGPLETQYF | TGTGCCAGCAGCTTGGGGCCCCTGGAGACCCAGTACTTC
TRBJ2-2 | TRBD1 | 15 | - | TRBV19 | CASSPDRAYTGELFF | TGTGCCAGTAGCCCGGACAGGGCGTACACCGGGGAGCTGTTTTTT
TRBJ1-1 | TRBD1 | 16 | - | TRBV3-1/TRBV3-2 | CASSQDLTGLNTEAFF | TGTGCCAGCAGCCAAGATCTGACAGGGCTGAACACTGAAGCTTTCTTT
TRBJ2-3 | - | 13 | - | TRBV24-1 | CATSALSSDTQYF | TGTGCCACCAGTGCTCTGAGCTCAGATACGCAGTATTTT
TRBJ1-3 | - | 15 | - | TRBV6-5 | CASRRDSVTGNTIYF | TGTGCCAGCAGGCGAGACAGTGTGACTGGAAACACCATATATTTT
TRBJ2-3 | TRBD1 | 14 | - | TRBV7-3 | CASSPDRGQRTQYF | TGTGCCAGCAGCCCGGACAGGGGGCAGCGGACGCAGTATTTT
TRBJ1-1 | - | 13 | - | TRBV6-5 | CASRAVMNTEAFF | TGTGCCAGCAGGGCAGTGATGAACACTGAAGCTTTCTTT
TRBJ2-1 | TRBD2 | 16 | few | TRBV3-1/TRBV3-2 | CASSPSGTSGRNEQFF | TGTGCCAGCAGCCCATCCGGGACTAGCGGGAGAAATGAGCAGTTCTTC
TRBJ2-7 | - | 16 | - | TRBV27 | CASTQFISIAPSEQYF | TGTGCCAGCACCCAGTTTATCTCCATCGCTCCCTCCGAGCAGTACTTC
TRBJ1-5 | - | 13 | many | TRBV7-3 | CASSLSRDQPQHF | TGTGCCAGCAGCTTATCGCGGGATCAGCCCCAGCATTTT
TRBJ1-2 | - | 16 | - | TRBV6-1 | CASSDYFTASNYGYTF | TGTGCCAGCAGTGATTATTTCACAGCCTCCAACTATGGCTACACCTTC
TRBJ2-1 | TRBD2 | 14 | few | TRBV27 | CASSSTSGNNEQFF | TGTGCCAGCAGTTCGACTAGCGGGAACAATGAGCAGTTCTTC
TRBJ1-5 | TRBD1 | 14 | few | TRBV19 | CASSPHRGDQPQHF | TGTGCCAGTAGTCCCCACAGGGGCGATCAGCCCCAGCATTTT
TRBJ2-5 | - | 14 | - | TRBV7-9 | CASGVLHKGETQYF | TGTGCCAGCGGAGTTCTGCACAAGGGGGAGACCCAGTACTTC
TRBJ1-2 | TRBD1 | 14 | - | TRBV2 | CASSEDRSNYGYTF | TGTGCCAGCAGTGAGGACAGGTCTAACTATGGCTACACCTTC
TRBJ1-1 | TRBD1 | 15 | - | TRBV29-1 | CSVVDQGAGNTEAFF | TGCAGCGTTGTGGACCAGGGGGCAGGGAACACTGAAGCTTTCTTT
TRBJ1-5 | - | 14 | - | TRBV19 | CASSSSRARQPQHF | TGTGCCAGTAGTAGCTCCAGGGCACGTCAGCCCCAGCATTTT
TRBJ2-1 | TRBD2 | 14 | - | TRBV15 | CATSSLAGADEQFF | TGTGCCACCAGCAGCCTAGCGGGGGCGGATGAGCAGTTCTTC
TRBJ2-3 | - | 16 | - | TRBV9 | CASSVSGGGGTDTQYF | TGTGCCAGCAGCGTTAGCGGAGGGGGGGGCACAGATACGCAGTATTTT
TRBJ2-2 | - | 16 | - | TRBV7-9 | CASSFRGGRGTGELFF | TGTGCCAGCAGCTTTCGGGGCGGCAGGGGCACCGGGGAGCTGTTTTTT
TRBJ1-2 | TRBD1 | 13 | - | TRBV12-3/TRBV12-4 | CASGQGSIYGYTF | TGTGCCAGCGGACAGGGGTCGATCTATGGCTACACCTTC
TRBJ2-4 | - | 19 | few | TRBV5-4 | CASSPGTGGGVRAKNIQYF | TGTGCCAGCAGCCCCGGGACCGGCGGCGGGGTGAGGGCCAAAAACATTCAGTACTTC
TRBJ1-4 | TRBD1 | 15 | - | TRBV7-3 | CASSPTGGRNEKLFF | TGTGCCAGCAGCCCAACAGGGGGCAGGAATGAAAAACTGTTTTTT
TRBJ2-3 | TRBD2 | 17 | - | TRBV12-5 | CASGPIGGAGQGDTQYF | TGTGCTAGTGGCCCAATCGGGGGGGCAGGGCAGGGAGATACGCAGTATTTT
TRBJ2-5 | TRBD2 | 15 | - | TRBV30 | CAWSVERGAGETQYF | TGTGCCTGGAGTGTAGAGCGGGGGGCGGGGGAGACCCAGTACTTC
TRBJ1-6 | TRBD1 | 15 | - | TRBV9 | CASSPRTGGAGALHF | TGTGCCAGCAGCCCCAGGACAGGGGGCGCCGGGGCCCTCCACTTT
TRBJ2-1 | TRBD1 | 15 | - | TRBV24-1 | CATPDRVYSDNEQFF | TGTGCCACCCCGGACAGGGTGTATTCCGACAATGAGCAGTTCTTC
TRBJ2-1 | TRBD1 | 16 | - | TRBV7-2 | CASSLVGGYSYNEQFF | TGTGCCAGCAGCTTAGTAGGGGGCTACTCCTACAATGAGCAGTTCTTC
TRBJ2-7 | TRBD2 | 16 | few | TRBV10-3 | CAIRLGLAGGPQEQYF | TGTGCCATCAGATTGGGACTAGCGGGAGGGCCACAAGAGCAGTACTTC
TRBJ1-1 | - | 13 | few | TRBV6-5 | CTGGSYSNTEAFF | TGTACCGGCGGCTCATACTCGAACACTGAAGCTTTCTTT
TRBJ1-5 | - | 14 | few | TRBV3-1/TRBV3-2 | CASSHRGPNQPQHF | TGTGCCAGCAGCCATCGGGGTCCCAATCAGCCCCAGCATTTT
TRBJ1-5 | TRBD1 | 13 | - | TRBV6-5 | CASSWTGNQPQHF | TGTGCCAGCAGTTGGACAGGGAATCAGCCCCAGCATTTT